This T cell receptor (beta chain) was sequenced for a study of blood T cells in healthy people across ages. Of note for this clonotype: Germline is not matched at one junction end, which may reflect a read error.

Donors gave roughly 9.1 milliliters of peripheral blood apiece. Primed by a sample-barcoded 5' primer and a J-beta primer mix, a second PCR proceeded for about 7 to 11 cycles. One entry per CDR3 protein results from TCRdb running MiXCR on the 5' RACE reads. Among hundreds of thousands of distinct CDR3 sequences, less than 25% were seen once, and the ten largest hold 7.5% to 9%. This CDR3 spans 16 amino acids. CDR1 SEHNR and CDR2 FQNEAQ come from the germline V gene (reference sequence). The data also belong to a second study, concerning T cells of mothers and their children. This second report adds: The study found thymic selection shapes TCR recombination output similarly in related and unrelated pairs.

The chain links TRBV7-9 to TRBJ2-1, with a tentative D call TRBD2 (6 bases). The receptor was isolated from a boy aged 5-17 years in good health. Sequencing was carried out using blood. CDR3 in amino acids: CAGSPRRRGDYNEQFF. For the CDR3, the DNA is TGTGCCGGCAGCCCGCGACGGCGGGGAGATTACAATGAGCAGTTCTTC.